A selection of T cell receptor beta chains follows, all from one sample in a study of blood T cell repertoires in COVID-19. Data came from immunoSEQ multiplex PCR; TCRdb stores just in-frame clones and leaves some out. The sample yields around 100,000 clones, around 80% seen once. The sample taken for sequencing was peripheral blood. Receptors originate from a human donor in a cohort sampled during active COVID-19. Each CDR3 is given with its conserved first and last residue. D genes are given only for firm matches. Clone sizes are given selectively: once, few, many, or a class where the clone is expanded.

TRBV7-9	TRBJ1-1	NA	NA	CATSGGERMNTEAFF	TGTGCCACCAGCGGTGGGGAGCGTATGAACACTGAAGCTTTCTTT
TRBV7-2	TRBJ1-2	NA	NA	CASSRFGHLGYTF	TGTGCCAGCAGCCGATTCGGACACTTGGGCTACACCTTC
TRBV7-9	TRBJ1-6	NA	NA	CASSRGDYNSPLHF	TGTGCCAGCAGCCGGGGGGACTATAATTCACCCCTCCACTTT
TRBV5-8	TRBJ2-6	NA	TRBD2	CASSSGLVPSGANVLTF	TGTGCCAGCAGCTCTGGACTAGTACCCTCTGGGGCCAACGTCCTGACTTTC
TRBV24-1	TRBJ2-3	NA	TRBD1	CATSQSGGQEHPDTQYF	TGTGCCACCAGTCAAAGCGGAGGACAGGAGCATCCAGATACGCAGTATTTT
TRBV20-1	TRBJ2-7	NA	NA	CSASPGIHEQYF	TGCAGTGCTAGTCCGGGTATCCACGAGCAGTACTTC
TRBV27	TRBJ1-5	NA	TRBD1	CASSFGTGVQPQHF	TGTGCCAGCAGCTTTGGGACAGGGGTTCAGCCCCAGCATTTT
TRBV10-3	TRBJ2-3	NA	NA	CAIGERGLNTDTQYF	TGTGCCATCGGCGAACGGGGGTTGAACACAGATACGCAGTATTTT
TRBV12-5	TRBJ2-2	NA	TRBD1	CASDPTGDTGELFF	TGTGCTAGTGACCCGACAGGGGATACCGGGGAGCTGTTTTTT
TRBV5-1	TRBJ1-1	NA	NA	CASSLALTGTEAFF	TGCGCCAGCAGCTTGGCCCTAACAGGCACTGAAGCTTTCTTT
TRBV5-5	TRBJ2-3	NA	NA	CASSPQGSTDTQYF	TGTGCCAGCAGCCCACAGGGAAGCACAGATACGCAGTATTTT
TRBV7-3	TRBJ1-4	NA	NA	CASSLTGARNEKLFF	TGTGCCAGCAGCTTAACGGGGGCTCGAAATGAAAAACTGTTTTTT
TRBV3-1/TRBV3-2	TRBJ2-1	once	TRBD1	CASSKVPDRAGSNEQFF	TGTGCCAGCAGCAAAGTGCCGGACAGGGCGGGCTCCAATGAGCAGTTCTTC
TRBV24-1	TRBJ2-7	many	NA	CATSYGTFPYEQYF	TGTGCCACCAGTTACGGGACATTTCCCTACGAGCAGTACTTC
TRBV5-4	TRBJ2-1	once	TRBD2	CASSLGPAGGPPHNEQFF	TGTGCCAGCAGCTTAGGTCCCGCGGGGGGGCCTCCGCACAATGAGCAGTTCTTC
TRBV10-3	TRBJ2-7	NA	NA	CAISESTGRGYEQYF	TGTGCCATCAGTGAGTCAACAGGGAGGGGCTACGAGCAGTACTTC
TRBV5-6	TRBJ2-3	NA	TRBD2	CASSLLAGELDTQYF	TGTGCCAGCAGCTTACTAGCGGGAGAATTAGATACGCAGTATTTT
TRBV6-5	TRBJ2-7	few	TRBD1	CASRQGQSYEQYF	TGTGCCAGCAGACAGGGACAGAGCTACGAGCAGTACTTC
TRBV7-3	TRBJ1-1	NA	TRBD1	CASSEQGAVGTEAFF	TGTGCCAGCAGCGAACAGGGGGCGGTAGGAACTGAAGCTTTCTTT
TRBV12-3/TRBV12-4	TRBJ1-6	NA	NA	CASTSDRSSPLHF	TGTGCCAGCACCTCAGACAGGTCTTCACCCCTCCACTTT
TRBV10-3	TRBJ1-1	NA	NA	CAISEQGNTEAFF	TGTGCCATCAGTGAACAGGGGAACACTGAAGCTTTCTTT
TRBV11-3	TRBJ2-3	NA	NA	CASSFRTSKDTQYF	TGTGCCAGCAGCTTCCGGACATCCAAAGATACGCAGTATTTT
TRBV2	TRBJ2-1	few	TRBD2	CASLLAGGFDEQFF	TGTGCCAGTCTCCTAGCGGGAGGGTTTGATGAGCAGTTCTTC
TRBV6-5	TRBJ1-2	NA	TRBD1	CASSYSRGGTVYF	TGTGCCAGCAGTTACTCGAGAGGGGGGACAGTTTACTTC
TRBV7-9	TRBJ2-2	NA	TRBD2	CASSLGLADAPGELFF	TGTGCCAGCAGCTTGGGACTAGCGGACGCCCCCGGGGAGCTGTTTTTT
TRBV12-3/TRBV12-4	TRBJ2-7	NA	NA	CASSPTPGKQYF	TGTGCCAGCAGTCCCACCCCGGGGAAGCAGTACTTC
TRBV7-9	TRBJ1-4	NA	TRBD1	CASSETGTGVGEKLFF	TGTGCCAGCAGCGAAACCGGGACAGGGGTAGGGGAAAAACTGTTTTTT
TRBV7-2	TRBJ2-3	NA	NA	CASSRRDSDTQYF	TGTGCCAGCAGCCGAAGGGACTCAGATACGCAGTATTTT
TRBV7-2	TRBJ1-2	NA	NA	CASSLAGGEGYGYTF	TGTGCCAGCAGCTTAGCAGGAGGGGAGGGCTATGGCTACACCTTC
TRBV18	TRBJ1-2	NA	TRBD1	CASSPPADRGNYGYTF	TGTGCCAGCTCACCCCCGGCGGACAGGGGAAACTATGGCTACACCTTC
TRBV19	TRBJ1-4	NA	NA	CASRTHGGEVDEKLFF	TGTGCCAGTCGAACCCACGGAGGGGAGGTCGATGAAAAACTGTTTTTT
TRBV14	TRBJ2-5	NA	NA	CASSLPHPLSRETQYF	TGTGCCAGCAGCCTCCCACACCCCCTGTCCAGGGAGACCCAGTACTTC
TRBV7-9	TRBJ1-2	NA	NA	CASSLSDIYGYTF	TGTGCCAGCAGCTTGTCAGACATCTATGGCTACACCTTC
TRBV24-1	TRBJ2-5	NA	NA	CATSAGSRAQETQYF	TGTGCCACCAGTGCAGGGTCCCGCGCCCAAGAGACCCAGTACTTC
TRBV12-5	TRBJ1-2	NA	NA	CASSQGNYGYTF	TGTGCTAGTTCCCAGGGAAACTATGGCTACACCTTC
TRBV6-2/TRBV6-3	TRBJ2-1	NA	TRBD2	CASSYDPSRGYNEQFF	TGTGCCAGCAGTTACGACCCTTCGCGGGGGTACAATGAGCAGTTCTTC
TRBV7-2	TRBJ2-7	NA	TRBD1	CASSLEGTATYEQYF	TGTGCCAGCAGCTTAGAGGGGACAGCGACCTACGAGCAGTACTTC
TRBV9	TRBJ1-3	NA	NA	CASSEEGASGNTIYF	TGTGCCAGCAGCGAGGAGGGAGCCTCTGGAAACACCATATATTTT
TRBV27	TRBJ1-6	once	TRBD1	CASSVTGGGSYNSPLHF	TGTGCCAGCAGTGTAACAGGGGGAGGCTCCTATAATTCACCCCTCCACTTT
TRBV4-1	TRBJ2-3	NA	NA	CASSQDWPFTDTQYF	TGCGCCAGCAGCCAAGATTGGCCGTTCACAGATACGCAGTATTTT
TRBV19	TRBJ1-6	NA	TRBD1	CASSIAGQVNSPLHF	TGTGCCAGTAGTATAGCGGGACAGGTGAATTCACCCCTCCACTTT
TRBV14	TRBJ2-3	NA	NA	CASSERDWADTQYF	TGTGCCAGCAGCGAACGGGACTGGGCGGATACGCAGTATTTT
TRBV6-5	TRBJ2-7	NA	NA	CASRVVPGYEQYF	TGTGCCAGCAGGGTAGTCCCGGGCTACGAGCAGTACTTC
TRBV28	TRBJ1-5	NA	NA	CASSLDSPTQHF	TGTGCCAGCAGTTTAGACTCCCCTACCCAGCATTTT
TRBV18	TRBJ1-5	NA	NA	CASSFGQTDQPQHF	TGTGCCAGCTCATTTGGACAGACCGATCAGCCCCAGCATTTT
TRBV7-2	TRBJ1-6	NA	TRBD1	CASSRRQGANSPLHF	TGTGCCAGCAGCAGACGACAGGGGGCAAATTCACCCCTCCACTTT
TRBV6-2/TRBV6-3	TRBJ2-1	once	TRBD2	CASSYGPGLAGGIYNEQFF	TGTGCCAGCAGTTACGGACCGGGACTAGCGGGGGGGATATACAATGAGCAGTTCTTC
TRBV20-1	TRBJ2-7	NA	TRBD1	CSASAIGTGFYEQYF	TGCAGTGCTAGTGCGATCGGGACAGGGTTCTACGAGCAGTACTTC
TRBV5-1	TRBJ2-2	NA	TRBD2	CASSLVRLAGVGTGELFF	TGCGCCAGCAGCTTGGTCAGACTAGCGGGAGTAGGTACCGGGGAGCTGTTTTTT
TRBV4-1	TRBJ1-4	NA	NA	CASSGGKGTGSAEKLFF	TGCGCCAGCAGTGGGGGCAAGGGGACGGGCTCCGCGGAAAAACTGTTTTTT
TRBV2	TRBJ2-2	NA	NA	CASQSMANTGELFF	TGTGCCAGCCAGTCAATGGCTAACACCGGGGAGCTGTTTTTT
TRBV5-4	TRBJ1-1	NA	NA	CASSSPRTGEAFF	TGTGCCAGCAGCTCTCCGCGGACGGGAGAAGCTTTCTTT